One TCR beta chain is described in this entry. Its antigen is still unknown. Within one base of it there is no much larger clone, and no base qualities were kept. For sequencing of the TCRbeta CDR3 region, genomic DNA was extracted from the sorted cells. The immunoSEQ Assay was used for sequencing of TCRbeta CDR3 regions. This is the immuneACCESS table as TCRdb keeps it, with only in-frame sequences that have V and J called. A part of the clones is gone; compared with another copy, unresolved V genes explain less than half, and the rest is unexplained. Within this sample are 58,000 or so clones, with more than 80% of them counted one time only. Of the sample, 11% is held by the ten largest clones. The entry originates in a study of OX40 agonist ivuxolimab in advanced cancers. At the level of the whole study: Ivuxolimab was an agonistic, fully human IgG2 monoclonal antibody directed against OX40 (CD134), a costimulatory receptor. Intravenous ivuxolimab was administered to patients every 2 weeks at six dose levels: 0.01, 0.1, 0.3, 1.5, 3 and 10 mg/kg. Of the roughly 53 patients in dose escalation, 19 had hepatocellular carcinoma, around 15 had melanoma, 9 had renal cell carcinoma and 9 had head and neck cancer. In the dose-escalation cohort, roughly 82% of patients were male, and the mean age was 60 years with a range of about 20 to 80. Patients were allowed to have had prior anti-PD-1, anti-PD-L1 or anti-CTLA-4 therapy, and approximately 43% of the dose-escalation patients had previously received checkpoint inhibitors. Partial responses occurred in three dose-escalation patients: two with cutaneous melanoma and one with hepatocellular carcinoma. The purpose of peripheral TCRbeta sequencing was to test whether ivuxolimab changed TCR sequence diversity and led to clonal T-cell expansion. The paper covers the monotherapy dose-escalation part of the phase I ivuxolimab trial, which included N of about 50 patients. What the research found in general, with its limitations: After ivuxolimab, expanded clones were on average more numerous among CD8+ T cells than among CD4+ T cells. Partial responders in the 0.1-3.0 mg/kg groups had among the lowest normalized peripheral clonal expansion, especially among CD8+ T cells. At doses of 0.1 to 3.0 mg/kg, clonal expansion of both CD4+ and CD8+ blood T cells was observed from baseline to week 6. Low levels of normalized T-cell clonal expansion were also seen in some patients who did not respond. Antigen specificity was not determined for the clonally expanded peripheral T cells.

The trial excluded patients who had a history of autoimmune disease or were on systemic immunosuppression. In every dose cohort, peripheral blood was drawn for TCR sequencing at baseline, cycle 4 day 1, and cycle 7 day 1. Samples came from an open-label, multicenter, first-in-human phase I dose-escalation trial of ivuxolimab. Adults with locally advanced or metastatic melanoma, renal cell carcinoma, hepatocellular carcinoma or head and neck squamous cell carcinoma were enrolled in the trial. CD4+ and CD8+ T cells were sorted separately from peripheral blood before TCR sequencing. The CDR1 and CDR2 encoded by the germline V gene are SGHRS and YFSETQ. There are 16 amino acids in the CDR3, from cysteine to phenylalanine inclusive. This entry keeps only the CDR3 DNA: 48 bases, framed from base 1. Trimming leaves V shorter by 3 bases and J shorter by 0 bases, with the junction holding 9 bases beyond the gene matches.

This material consisted of CD4+ or CD8+ T cells sorted from blood, taken in a trial of the OX40 agonist ivuxolimab. In this chain, TRBV5-1 is recombined with TRBJ2-7; TRBD1 lines up with 7 middle nucleotides. The TCR was taken from an adult with an advanced solid tumor such as melanoma, head and neck, liver or kidney cancer. The encoded CDR3 is CASSWAGGLSSYEQYF. The bases are TGCGCCAGCAGCTGGGCAGGGGGTCTTAGCTCCTACGAGCAGTACTTC. Reference TRBV5-1 and TRBJ2-7 proteins supply the regions before and after the CDR3; the full variable domain is: KAGVTQTPRYLIKTRGQQVTLSCSPISGHRSVSWYQQTPGQGLQFLFEYFSETQRNKGNFPGRFSGRQFSNSRSEMNVSTLELGDSALYLCASSWAGGLSSYEQYFGPGTRLTVT.